Here is one TCR beta chain with its context. Antigen specificity is unknown. This specimen comes from a study of radiation and T cells in renal cell carcinoma. Study-wide results and caveats: In blood, top tumor clones expanded by 2 weeks, shrinking by 4.

Only in-frame clones appear in the TCRdb table, and some are missing; sequencing was by immunoSEQ multiplex PCR. The data contain about 100,000 clones, more than 65% of them singletons. This sample's time point: blood 4 weeks post-SBRT, at nephrectomy. Treatment reported: 15 Gy SBRT to primary tumor, nephrectomy 4 weeks later. Nephrectomy followed 15 Gy stereotactic body radiation by 4 weeks. The receptor's source is a man aged 55 to 70 with renal cell carcinoma. The sample in question was blood, obtained from a patient whose treatment included radiotherapy and nephrectomy.

As DNA, the CDR3 is TGCGCCAGCAGCGGAGGTTCCCTGCGGGGAGTCCCCTCTAGCACAGATACGCAGTATTTT. It translates to CASSGGSLRGVPSSTDTQYF. The gene calls are TRBV5-1 and TRBJ2-3; tentative D call: TRBD2 (6 bases). CDR3 size: 20 residues. From germline, CDR1 is SGHRS and CDR2 YFSETQ. V shed 4 bases and J shed 0 bases, with 27 bases lying between them.